Sequencing of this T cell receptor beta chain was carried out in a study of post-analysis software for immune sequencing data (dated by TCRdb to about 2015). Study-wide context: The recorded disease courses included relapsing-remitting, secondary progressive and progressive-relapsing multiple sclerosis, and some patients had no subtype annotation. The patient repertoires were compared against some twelve previously published healthy control repertoires obtained from donors aged 6 to 25 years. A subset of samples was prepared in parallel using single-end sample barcoding, then pooled and co-amplified after Illumina adapter ligation.

To demonstrate the VDJtools post-analysis software, TCR beta repertoires were profiled from the peripheral blood of 13 young patients with multiple sclerosis. Multiple sclerosis patients were children and adolescents aged roughly 6 to 15 years. Points the paper makes about the study in general: Significantly lower normalized Chao1 diversity was found in multiple sclerosis patients than in controls, suggesting substantial peripheral T-cell clonal expansion. Significantly higher frequencies in patients than in controls were found for about 5 TRBV segments, including TRBV5-6, TRBV5-1 and TRBV20-1. Direct clustering with F measure revealed strong co-clustering of samples prepared in the same batch, which led to a batch-effect correction. The control group was slightly older than the multiple sclerosis patient group.

Taken from cysteine to phenylalanine, the CDR3 has 15 residues. Just CDR3 DNA is preserved here, 45 bases in frame from base 1. The CDR1 and CDR2 encoded by the germline V gene are MGHRA and YSYEKL. The V end gives up 3 bases and the J end 6 bases, leaving 5 bases in the junction not matched to a gene. For this clonotype: Its recognized antigen is unknown. Within one base of it there is no much larger clone, and no base qualities were kept.

Receptor libraries were prepared by PCR. TCRdb lists the instrument as Illumina HiSeq 2500. To reduce PCR and sequencing biases, unique molecular identifiers were built into the TCR beta cDNA libraries. Some 500,000 cDNA molecules were obtained per 1 to 10 million input T cells, so each molecule approximated one T cell. The patient libraries were prepared and sequenced using the same protocol as the earlier healthy control dataset. Samples belonging to the same batch were prepared together, multiplexed and sequenced on a shared HiSeq lane. The source study handled its data this way. MIGEC was used to process the raw barcoded reads, and molecular identifier groups with only a single read were discarded before consensus assembly and CDR3 extraction. VDJtools was used for post-analysis of the clonotype tables, with diversity normalized by down-sampling every dataset to the smallest sample size. To correct batch-related cross-sample contamination, repertoire overlap clustering matched CDR3 amino acid sequences but not nucleotide sequences. The public reads were reanalyzed by TCRdb: fastp trimming at Q25, MiXCR alignment, in-frame beta chains only. CDR3 protein sequences are deduplicated, and each keeps its most common genes and DNA. The V and J calls and clone size are TCRdb's, not the authors'. For this sample the table gives 450,000 to 700,000 distinct CDR3 sequences, of which around 44% were detected only once. Together, the top ten hold approximately 1.7% of the sample.

The sequence is built from TRBV4-1 and TRBJ2-1; TRBD2 lines up with 10 middle nucleotides. This clonotype was sampled from a girl aged 10 to 17 with multiple sclerosis. The sample comprised blood. In nucleotides, the sequence is TGCGCCAGCAGCCAGGGGACTAGCGTAACCAATGAGCAGTTCTTC. This yields the protein CASSQGTSVTNEQFF.